These 17 T cell receptor beta chains were all obtained from the same sample, sequenced in a study of blood T cell repertoires in COVID-19. The repertoire was sequenced with immunoSEQ multiplex PCR; TCRdb's copy has only in-frame clones and lacks some. The table has roughly 200,000 clones, about 83% seen once. The sample taken for sequencing was peripheral blood. Receptors originate from a woman in her 30s with COVID-19, enrolled during active disease.

This chain links TRBV5-1 with TRBJ2-7, with D maybe TRBD2 (6 bases). The CDR3 contains 15 residues. Deletions cut 0 bases from V and 5 bases from J, with 15 bases between. Germline V gene sequence: CDR1 SGHRS, CDR2 YFSETQ. The DNA for the CDR3 is TGCGCCAGCAGCTTGGGAGTGCCGGGAGCCGACGAGCAGTACTTC. Translating gives CASSLGVPGADEQYF. Drawing the rest from reference TRBV5-1 and TRBJ2-7, the complete variable domain is KAGVTQTPRYLIKTRGQQVTLSCSPISGHRSVSWYQQTPGQGLQFLFEYFSETQRNKGNFPGRFSGRQFSNSRSEMNVSTLELGDSALYLCASSLGVPGADEQYFGPGTRLTVT.

The chain employs TRBV7-2 and TRBJ2-7; maybe TRBD1 (6 bases). This CDR3 is built from 14 residues. Germline lookup yields CDR1 SGHTA and CDR2 FQGNSA. V was shortened by 3 bases and J by 1 base, with 10 bases between the two germline ends. The chain's CDR3 is CASSFHRVSYEQYF. The CDR3, as DNA: TGTGCCAGCAGCTTTCACAGGGTTTCCTACGAGCAGTACTTC.

This rearrangement joins TRBV30 to TRBJ1-1, with TRBD1 as a possible D gene (5 bases). This CDR3 has 13 residues. The germline V and J ends were trimmed by 8 bases and 3 bases, with 16 bases remaining between them. Germline lookup yields CDR1 GTSNPN and CDR2 SVGIG (reference sequence). CDR3 sequence (DNA): TGTGCCCGAACCCGACAGATCTACACTGAAGCTTTCTTT. Amino acids: CARTRQIYTEAFF.

The V call is TRBV7-9, the J call TRBJ1-2; D unresolved. This CDR3 has 15 residues. The germline V gene encodes CDR1 SEHNR and CDR2 FQNEAQ (reference sequence). V was pared by 1 base and J by 8 bases, with 17 bases between. The CDR3 DNA reads TGTGCCAGCAGCTTAGGAGTGGAGGACTCATGGGGCTACACCTTC. Amino acids: CASSLGVEDSWGYTF.

The chain uses TRBV25-1 and TRBJ2-1; 9 positions agree with TRBD2. Germline assignment: CDR1 MGHDK and CDR2 SYGVNS. J gave up 13 bases and V 4 bases, and 5 bases lay outside the gene matches. CDR3 length: 12 amino acids. The DNA for the CDR3 is TGTGCCAGCAGTGGGGCTAGCGGGGCTCAGTTCTTC. It is translated as CASSGASGAQFF.

CDR3 in DNA: TGTGCCAGCAGGAGAGCGGGGTCCGACCCTCGCGAGCAGTACTTC. It specifies CASRRAGSDPREQYF. V is TRBV13 and J is TRBJ2-7, with 7 positions matching TRBD2. Unmatched junction bases numbered 14, after V lost 6 bases and J lost 6 bases. The CDR3 has 15 residues. The germline CDR1 and CDR2 sequences are PRHDT and FYEKMQ (reference sequence).

The V gene is TRBV6-2 or TRBV6-3, the J gene TRBJ2-2, with 8 bases matching TRBD2. V shed 4 bases, J shed 7 bases, and the junction held 8 bases outside the gene matches. The CDR3 consists of 15 residues. The germline V gene has CDR1 MNHEY and CDR2 SVGEGT. CDR3 loop: CASSSQAGGSGELFF. The CDR3, as DNA: TGTGCCAGCAGTTCCCAGGCGGGGGGAAGCGGGGAGCTGTTTTTT.

The CDR3 coding sequence is TGTGCCAGCAGTGGAGTTGGGCGGAACACTGAAGCTTTCTTT. Protein: CASSGVGRNTEAFF. The rearrangement links TRBV25-1 to TRBJ1-1; D not certain. Germline V gene data show CDR1 as MGHDK and CDR2 as SYGVNS. The CDR3 extends over 14 amino acids. The V end was cut by 4 bases, the J end by 1 base, with 10 bases between.

The chain combines TRBV7-2 with TRBJ2-3; 8 nucleotides line up with TRBD2. V gave up 5 bases and J gave up 0 bases; unmatched junction bases: 7. Germline lookup yields CDR1 SGHTA and CDR2 FQGNSA. The CDR3 covers 16 residues. The CDR3 sequence: CASSPGPSGSTDTQYF. The CDR3 bases are TGTGCCAGCAGCCCAGGGCCTAGCGGGAGCACAGATACGCAGTATTTT.

The gene calls are TRBV11-2 and TRBJ1-5, with 12 positions matching TRBD1. This CDR3 is 17 amino acids long. The germline CDR1 and CDR2 sequences are SGHAT and FQNNGV. Trimming cost V 6 bases and J 6 bases; bases outside gene matches: 12. CDR3 amino acids: CASRERDRGPLRQPQHF. The CDR3 DNA sequence: TGTGCCAGCAGGGAAAGGGACAGGGGGCCGTTGCGTCAGCCCCAGCATTTT.

This chain uses TRBV27 with TRBJ2-1, with D perhaps TRBD1 (6 bases). This CDR3 has 14 amino acids. Germline V gene lookup returns CDR1 MNHEY and CDR2 SMNVEV (reference sequence). Trimming removed 6 bases at V and 2 bases at J, with 11 bases between. CDR3 bases: TGTGCCAGCAGCCTCGGGACAACCTACAATGAGCAGTTCTTC. This codes for CASSLGTTYNEQFF.

The chain links TRBV5-8 to TRBJ1-2; 7 bases match TRBD1. The length of the CDR3 is 14 residues. The germline V gene encodes CDR1 SGHTS and CDR2 YDEGEE. V was clipped by 4 bases and J by 5 bases; unmatched bases: 8. CDR3 in DNA: TGTGCCAGCAGCCCCCGGGACAGACATTATGGCTACACCTTC. It encodes CASSPRDRHYGYTF.

The CDR3 protein is CATSRDPGEKLFF. The CDR3 region has the DNA TGTGCCACCAGCAGAGATCCCGGTGAAAAACTGTTTTTT. The chain employs TRBV15 and TRBJ1-4; no reliable D call. The V gene lost 0 bases and the J gene lost 7 bases, with 6 bases spanning the gap. The CDR3 is made up of 13 amino acids. Germline V CDR1 and CDR2: LNHNV, YYDKDF (reference sequence). Combining the CDR3 with reference TRBV15 and TRBJ1-4 gives the whole variable domain DAMVIQNPRYQVTQFGKPVTLSCSQTLNHNVMYWYQQKSSQAPKLLFHYYDKDFNNEADTPDNFQSRRPNTSFCFLDIRSPGLGDTAMYLCATSRDPGEKLFFGSGTQLSVL.

The CDR3 DNA reads TGTGCCAGTAGGTCGACAGGGGTCTATGGCTACACCTTC. This sequence encodes CASRSTGVYGYTF. The chain has TRBV19 and TRBJ1-2, with TRBD1 matching 8 bases. The CDR3 length is 13 residues. Germline V gene sequence: CDR1 LNHDA, CDR2 SQIVND (reference sequence). Losses at the gene ends were 6 bases for V and 4 bases for J; bases not matched to a gene: 4.

This clone was seen once. This rearrangement joins TRBV7-2 to TRBJ1-5; TRBD1 agrees at 9 bases. The V gene end was trimmed by 5 bases and the J gene end by 6 bases; junction bases not matched to a gene: 2. Germline CDR1 reads SGHTA; CDR2 reads FQGNSA. The CDR3 length is 13 residues. This chain's CDR3 is CASSDRGIQPQHF. CDR3 in DNA: TGTGCCAGCAGCGACAGGGGGATTCAGCCCCAGCATTTT.

The chain links TRBV7-6 to TRBJ2-5; possibly TRBD1 for D (5 bases). Germline loops: CDR1 SGHVS, CDR2 FNYEAQ. Between the trimmed V and J ends, which lost 5 bases and 2 bases, there was a span of 9 bases. This CDR3 is built from 13 residues. CDR3 in amino acids: CASSVDRQETQYF. CDR3 DNA sequence: TGTGCCAGCAGCGTAGACAGACAAGAGACCCAGTACTTC.

The rearrangement uses TRBV6-2 or TRBV6-3 and TRBJ1-6; TRBD1 might be the D (5 bases). Per the germline V gene, CDR1 is MNHEY and CDR2 is SVGEGT. Trimming removed 5 bases from V and 9 bases from J, with 14 bases in between. This CDR3 spans 14 amino acids. The CDR3 sequence is CASSTDTFASPLHF. In DNA form, the CDR3 reads TGTGCCAGCAGTACGGACACTTTTGCTTCACCCCTCCACTTT.